One T cell receptor (beta chain) is described in this entry. Its antigen is still unknown. The cohort comprised several hundred healthy bone marrow donors. At the time of sampling, every cohort member was nominally healthy, though immune exposures that went unrecorded were likely present. The donor tested CMV seronegative and was one of the 352 seronegative cohort members. A peripheral blood sample was collected from each donor, and TCR beta sequencing was performed on peripheral blood mononuclear cells. Genomic DNA extraction from the blood cell samples was performed with the Qiagen DNeasy Blood Extraction Kit. This record belongs to a study of cytomegalovirus exposure and HLA in healthy donors (dated by TCRdb to the late 2010s). For context, the study as a whole: An earlier analysis of more than 550 of the donors reported 276 Gb of sequence data and 100 million to 120 million unique TCR beta sequences obtained from roughly 170 million T cells. About 280 gigabases of sequencing data and 75 million to 85 million unique TCR sequences made up an early release that covered some 640 HLA-typed donors. Of the approximately 370 genotyped donors, less than 90% were placed in the genetic ancestry cluster associated with self-reported Caucasian donors. The aim of the study was to test whether cataloging public T cell receptors could identify signatures of past pathogen exposure. The T cell repertoires of around 670 subjects were profiled by immunosequencing and related to cytomegalovirus serostatus. A separate validation cohort of approximately 120 different subjects was used in addition to the approximately 610-subject first cohort. To predict cytomegalovirus infection status, the study combined high-throughput TCR immunosequencing, statistical association of individual TCRs with disease status, and machine learning. A later analysis re-examined previously published TCR beta repertoires from around 670 donors and added high-resolution HLA genotyping to investigate patterns of TCR occurrence. Rather than using new phenotypic data, the later analysis identified candidate immune exposures from TCR beta sequences and from how often those sequences occurred across donors. An earlier analysis of fewer than 750 of the donors used high-throughput TCR beta sequencing to judge whether each TCR beta V gene segment behaved as functional or pseudogenic. Donor age, sex, ethnicity and CMV serostatus were compiled alongside the repertoire data. In a later genetic analysis, genome-wide SNP genotypes for about 65% of the roughly 700 donors were used, and that subset was treated as a discovery cohort. Every discovery cohort repertoire had been produced on one sequencing platform. Class I and class II HLA loci were covered by the typing at four-digit resolution. Typing coverage varied by locus: about 620-640 donors for A, B, C, DRB1 and DQB1; approximately 560 for DQA1; some 610 for DPA1; around 450 for DPB1. Because of strong linkage in the cohort, a handful of DR-DQ haplotypes were treated as single units for association and clustering. Among 398 genotyped donors of the cohort, an average of roughly 230,000 unique TCR beta nucleotide sequences was sequenced per donor, of which about 19% were non-productive. Summary of the overall study and its limitations: Because counts were too low, some 17 rarely observed V segments, including chromosome 9 orphons, were excluded from the earlier analysis of 587 of the donors. Assigning TCR associations to individual alleles was difficult when HLA alleles, especially DR and DQ, strongly co-occurred. The only immune exposure information available for the cohort was CMV serostatus. A group of highly shared sequence variants was considered likely to be a technical artifact of the sequencing pipeline. In a later analysis, 15,000 to 20,000 TCR beta sequences were associated with specific HLA alleles at a false discovery rate of 0.05. A later genetic analysis reported fewer N-insertions in productive TCRs among donors in an Asian-associated ancestry cluster than the roughly 620-donor mean. While some public TCRs were present in many individuals, most TCR sequences turned up only very rarely across donors. Some IMGT-functional V segments, including TRBV6-2 and TRBV6-3, could not be distinguished by the 87-base-pair reads and were therefore excluded. V-gene and J-gene trimming of TCR beta chains was associated with a missense DCLRE1C variant in a later genetic analysis, and the association was replicated in an independent cohort. In a later analysis, several top co-occurrence clusters were reported to appear linked to parvovirus B19, influenza, CMV and Epstein-Barr virus. Roughly uniform sequencing depth across donors was assumed in presence/absence analyses, although this assumption may not hold. A later analysis found that TCR association rates varied across HLA loci, with DRB1 alleles showing the most associated TCRs and HLA-C alleles the fewest. According to a later analysis, most CMV-associated TCR beta chains appeared to be HLA-restricted, and the HLA associations seemed to be driven largely by CMV exposure. In this cohort, only TCR beta chains were sequenced, and detectable features were limited by the absence of alpha or paired-chain data. In vitro tests confirmed that a few of the cytomegalovirus-associated TCR beta chains recognize cytomegalovirus antigens. Because HLA typing was unavailable for some donors at each locus, only the typed subset was used in association tests. A further reported finding was that TCR beta sequences accurately predicted the HLA-A and HLA-B alleles for most subjects in the first cohort. The authors suggested that the approach could potentially be generalized to other disease states and immunological phenotypes. The classifier was reported to diagnose cytomegalovirus status with high specificity and sensitivity in both the original and validation cohorts. Correlated functional status among segregating V segments might be attributable to linkage disequilibrium, but an unknown experimental factor could not be ruled out. A later analysis found that HLA-associated TCR beta chains were more clonally expanded and had lower generation probabilities than equally common non-associated chains. Broadly in line with IMGT annotations, most TCR beta V segments showed up in productive rearrangements about 87% or about 30% of the time in an earlier analysis of some 590 of the donors. A total of around 150 TCR beta chains were listed by the study as associated with cytomegalovirus.

Library generation was performed with the immunoSEQ multiplex PCR assay. For the multiplex PCR, a mixture combining 60 forward primers for TCR Vbeta segments and 13 reverse primers for TCR Jbeta segments was used. The CDR3 region of rearranged TCR beta genes was amplified from genomic DNA with a multiplex PCR assay. The amplified TCR beta libraries were sequenced on the Illumina HiSeq System as 87-base-pair reads. The authors' pipeline ran thus. In a later analysis, tens of millions of unique TCR beta chains were counted across the approximately 640 repertoires, and around 11 million of these chains were shared by at least two donors. Raw reads were error-corrected and collapsed into unique sequences with a nearest-neighbor algorithm that merged closely related sequences to remove PCR and sequencing errors. Alignment of CDR3 sequences to IMGT reference sequences was used to assign V, D and J gene segments. For a sequence to be retained, a match of at least six nucleotides to both a V gene segment and a J gene segment was required. A rearrangement counted as productive if the CDR3 had no stop codons and remained in frame with V and J, and every other rearrangement counted as non-productive. CDR3 was defined by IMGT convention, running from the second conserved V-encoded cysteine to the conserved J-encoded phenylalanine. In an earlier analysis of 587 of the donors, sequences lacking an unambiguous match to a single V gene segment were excluded. An earlier analysis of 587 of the donors classified V segments as functional when productive rearrangements were above 56.7% and as segregating when the standard deviation between donors was above 5%. A statistical classification framework was built for diagnosing cytomegalovirus status from the catalog of TCR beta chain sequences. In a later analysis, TCR nucleotide sequences were compared against IMGT/GENE-DB human TR gene sequences so that V and J genes could be assigned. The TCRdist pipeline was used in a later analysis to assign CDR3 sequences and most-parsimonious VDJ recombination scenarios. In a later analysis, every TCR beta chain was defined by the combination of its CDR3 amino acid sequence and its V-gene family, and reads without a unique V-gene family were dropped. To address suspected cross-contamination and a sequencing artifact, a later analysis removed over 500 highly shared, low-generation-probability nucleotide sequences. In a later analysis, a clonal expansion index for each public chain was calculated from normalized within-repertoire ranks of inferred template counts. A later analysis computed generation probabilities with a VDJ recombination model fitted to out-of-frame rearrangements, and checked the results against IGoR. A later analysis scored TCR-TCR, TCR-HLA and TCR-CMV co-occurrence with hypergeometric tests, applying a repertoire-size bias correction to TCR pairs. In a later analysis, false discovery rates were estimated by permuting HLA or CMV assignments 20 times. In a later analysis, co-occurring TCRs were grouped using DBSCAN, with TCRdist sequence similarity added in when clustering inside HLA-allele-positive subsets. For co-occurrence clustering, repertoires with fewer than 30,000 or more than 120,000 public chains were excluded, along with 5 or 6 repertoires with anomalous nucleotide sharing. The table comes from immuneACCESS by way of TCRdb, which keeps in-frame sequences with V and J called. Part of the clones is missing from these tables; in studies checked, under half for an unresolved V gene and the rest for unknown reasons. D and trimming come from the DNA, and the V and J calls and clone size come from that table. This specimen's table enumerates over 150,000 clones. Clones ranked in the top ten supply roughly 0.74% of the sample.

V loses 1 base at its end and J loses 8 bases; junction bases beyond the gene matches: 11. Taken from the germline V gene, the CDR1 and CDR2 loops are MNHNS and SASEGT. Reading from cysteine to phenylalanine, the CDR3 counts 17 amino acids. Solely the CDR3 DNA is kept, with 51 bases framed from the first base. Sequenced sample: PBMCs. Rearrangement joined TRBV6-1 to TRBJ2-5; 12 nucleotides in the junction match TRBD2. This TCR derives from a boy aged 5-17 years in good health and CMV-seronegative. For the CDR3, the sequence is CASSEVPSGGVFGTQYF. The DNA sequence follows: TGTGCCAGCAGTGAAGTGCCTAGCGGGGGGGTTTTTGGTACCCAGTACTTC.